A single sample is the source of the 30 T cell receptor beta chains below, sequenced in a study of regulatory T cells in long-lasting Graves disease. Time point noted: persistent/refractory GD, antithyroid drugs over 5 years with positive TRAb. PBMCs provided the RNA from which the TCR library was made. Library construction for TCR beta used iRepertoire HTBI primers and Arm-PCR of CDR3 regions. One entry per CDR3 protein, called by TCRdb with MiXCR from the multiplex PCR reads. The table lists more than 650,000 distinct CDR3 sequences, 30% of them singletons. The specimen was peripheral blood mononuclear cells (PBMCs), collected when the disease was refractory, from a patient treated with antithyroid drugs. These receptors all come from a female donor with Graves disease.

J is TRBJ1-5 and V is TRBV18, with D perhaps matching TRBD1 (6 bases). In germline, CDR1 is KGHSH, CDR2 LQKENI. Trimming took off 8 bases at V and 7 bases at J, with 15 bases between the two ends. This CDR3 is built from 13 residues. The CDR3 sequence: CASSPGGAQPQHF. The CDR3 DNA sequence: TGTGCCAGCAGCCCGGGGGGGGCCCAGCCCCAGCATTTT.

This chain joins TRBV6-1 and TRBJ2-7; no definite D call. This CDR3 region has 15 residues. Trimming left V 7 bases short and J 2 bases short, with 18 bases between. Germline V CDR1 and CDR2: MNHNS, SASEGT. CDR3 coding DNA: TGTGCCAGCAACTTGGTAATGGGCTCAGCCTACGAGCAGTACTTC. It translates to CASNLVMGSAYEQYF.

This chain connects TRBV12-5 to TRBJ2-1, with D possibly TRBD1 on 6 matching bases. The germline V gene encodes CDR1 LGHNT and CDR2 FRNRAP. Trimming shortened V by 5 bases and J by 5 bases, and 22 bases separated the two germline ends. The CDR3 contains 17 residues. CDR3 DNA sequence: TGTGCTAGTGGTACCTGGGGCAGGGGCTTCACCCACAATGAGCAGTTCTTC. Translated: CASGTWGRGFTHNEQFF.

V gene TRBV7-2 combines with J gene TRBJ1-2; maybe TRBD1 (6 bases). Germline V gene lookup returns CDR1 SGHTA and CDR2 FQGNSA. The V gene lost 2 bases and the J gene lost 8 bases, with 15 bases spanning the gap. The CDR3 is 14 residues long. This chain's CDR3 is CASSLWRDTNGYTF. The CDR3 nucleotides read TGTGCCAGCAGCTTATGGCGGGACACCAACGGCTACACCTTC. Filled out from reference TRBV7-2 and TRBJ1-2, the complete variable domain reads GAGVSQSPSNKVTEKGKDVELRCDPISGHTALYWYRQSLGQGLEFLIYFQGNSAPDKSGLPSDRFSAERTGGSVSTLTIQRTQQEDSAVYLCASSLWRDTNGYTFGSGTRLTVV.

The rearrangement uses TRBV11-2 and TRBJ1-1, with D perhaps matching TRBD1 (5 bases). Looked up from germline, CDR1 is SGHAT and CDR2 is FQNNGV. The CDR3 spans 16 residues. Trimming took off 3 bases at V and 2 bases at J, with 16 bases between the two ends. The CDR3 reads CASSLVIGAGNTEAFF. In nucleotides, the CDR3 is TGTGCCAGCAGCTTGGTTATCGGGGCGGGAAACACTGAAGCTTTCTTT.

This clonotype was detected a few times. This sequence joins TRBV20-1 and TRBJ1-2; D is unclear. CDR1 and CDR2 from the germline V gene are DFQATT and SNEGSKA (reference sequence). The V end was cut by 0 bases, the J end by 6 bases, with 11 bases between. This CDR3 comprises 13 residues. This CDR3 is CSARDMYTDGYTF. The CDR3 DNA sequence: TGCAGTGCTAGAGATATGTATACAGATGGCTACACCTTC.

The chain combines TRBV5-4 with TRBJ2-4, with TRBD2 matching over 16 bases. The germline CDR1 and CDR2 sequences are SGHNT and YYREEE (reference sequence). Losses at the gene ends were 3 bases for V and 1 base for J; bases not matched to a gene: 4. CDR3 length: 18 residues. CDR3 in DNA: TGTGCCAGCAGCTCGGGGACTAGCGGGAGGGGGGCCAAAAACATTCAGTACTTC. It yields the protein CASSSGTSGRGAKNIQYF.

V gene TRBV28 combines with J gene TRBJ2-6, with D unclear. The V and J ends lost 4 bases and 3 bases respectively, with 7 bases between them. CDR1 and CDR2 (germline): MDHEN, SYDVKM. This CDR3 region has 14 residues. The CDR3 region has the DNA TGTGCCAGCAGTTCCCTCGGTGGGGCCAACGTCCTGACTTTC. Amino acids: CASSSLGGANVLTF.

Concerning this clonotype itself: This may be a read error, as it is one base from a much larger clone. J is TRBJ1-4 and V is TRBV11-2; D uncertain. The V gene lost 5 bases and the J gene lost 5 bases, with 9 bases spanning the gap. This CDR3 spans 13 amino acids. Per germline, CDR1 SGHAT and CDR2 FQNNGV. The CDR3 region has the DNA TGTGCCAGCAGCCCGGGCGTGAATGAAAAACTGTTTTTT. Encoded protein: CASSPGVNEKLFF.

A few counts support this clonotype. The V and J genes are TRBV6-1 and TRBJ1-1; the D gene is possibly TRBD1 (5 bases). CDR3 length: 14 amino acids. V lost 3 bases and J lost 3, with 11 bases in between. Germline-derived CDR1 and CDR2 are MNHNS and SASEGT. CDR3 sequence (DNA): TGTGCCAGCAGTGATGCGCTGGGACACACTGAAGCTTTCTTT. Amino acids: CASSDALGHTEAFF.

The chain couples TRBV10-3 to TRBJ1-1, with a weak D call TRBD1 (5 bases). The CDR3 is 16 residues long. Germline V gene lookup returns CDR1 ENHRY and CDR2 SYGVKD. Trimming shortened V by 4 bases and J by 6 bases, and 21 bases separated the two germline ends. CDR3 nucleotide sequence: TGTGCCATCAGTGTACTGGGGTTTGGGAGGGGCGCTGAAGCTTTCTTT. This gives the protein CAISVLGFGRGAEAFF.

The chain is built from TRBV28 and TRBJ1-1; 7 positions match TRBD1. The CDR3 covers 14 residues. The junction had 8 bases not matched to a gene; V was cut back by 5 bases and J by 5 bases. Germline V gene lookup returns CDR1 MDHEN and CDR2 SYDVKM. The chain's CDR3 is CASSPPTGYTEAFF. CDR3 DNA sequence: TGTGCCAGCAGTCCCCCGACAGGGTATACTGAAGCTTTCTTT.

This clonotype was detected ten times or more. V is TRBV28 and J is TRBJ2-4; D not certain. The germline gives CDR1 MDHEN, CDR2 SYDVKM. Trimming left V 0 bases short and J 0 bases short, with 6 bases between. The CDR3 length is 15 residues. CDR3 sequence: CASSLWGLAKNIQYF. CDR3 DNA sequence: TGTGCCAGCAGTTTATGGGGGTTAGCCAAAAACATTCAGTACTTC.

The rearrangement links TRBV30 to TRBJ2-7, with 9 bases identical to TRBD1. The V and J ends lost 1 base and 2 bases, in that order; junction bases with no gene match: 6. Germline values: CDR1 GTSNPN, CDR2 SVGIG (reference sequence). CDR3 size: 15 residues. CDR3 amino acids: CAWSGTRDRAYEQYF. Here the CDR3 DNA reads TGTGCCTGGAGTGGAACCCGGGACAGGGCCTACGAGCAGTACTTC.

The genes are TRBV6-5 and TRBJ2-2, with D possibly being TRBD2 (5 bases). The CDR3 has 15 residues. V was clipped by 2 bases and J by 6 bases, with 13 bases between them. CDR1 MNHEY and CDR2 SVGAGI come from the germline V gene. The CDR3 here is CASSYEGPRAGELFF. CDR3 in DNA: TGTGCCAGCAGTTACGAGGGCCCTAGGGCCGGGGAGCTGTTTTTT.

This sequence joins TRBV28 and TRBJ2-5, with no clear D. The germline V gene encodes CDR1 MDHEN and CDR2 SYDVKM. V was trimmed by 8 bases and J by 4 bases, leaving 8 bases between them. This CDR3 is built from 11 residues. CDR3: CASVPGETQYF. The CDR3 nucleotides are TGTGCCAGCGTACCCGGAGAGACCCAGTACTTC.

The J gene is TRBJ1-2, the V gene TRBV15; 7 nucleotides match TRBD1. The CDR3 sequence is 15 residues long. Trimming removed 1 base from V and 8 bases from J; junction bases left unmatched: 10. Germline CDR1 reads LNHNV; CDR2 reads YYDKDF (reference sequence). CDR3: CATSRGQGSLVGYTF. CDR3 in DNA: TGTGCCACCAGCAGAGGACAGGGATCGTTGGTAGGCTACACCTTC.

There are many counts of this clonotype. The V gene is TRBV9, the J gene TRBJ2-7, with 12 bases that match TRBD2. This CDR3 region has 17 residues. CDR1 and CDR2 (germline): SGDLS, YYNGEE. The ends lost 4 bases at V and 1 base at J; junction bases unmatched: 9. CDR3 loop: CASSPGTSGYYSYEQYF. Written as DNA, the CDR3 is TGTGCCAGCAGCCCTGGGACTAGCGGGTATTATTCCTACGAGCAGTACTTC.

The chain carries TRBV7-7 and TRBJ2-1, with 9 bases lining up with TRBD2. Germline V gene sequence: CDR1 SSHAT, CDR2 FNYEAQ (reference sequence). The CDR3 contains 16 residues. J was trimmed by 5 bases and V by 0 bases; bases with no gene match: 5. CDR3: CASSLAASGRNNEQFF. CDR3 in DNA: TGTGCCAGCAGCTTAGCCGCGAGCGGGAGGAACAATGAGCAGTTCTTC.

This clonotype was seen a handful of times. The rearrangement uses TRBV20-1 and TRBJ2-5; 9 positions agree with TRBD2. The CDR3 consists of 14 residues. Germline values: CDR1 DFQATT, CDR2 SNEGSKA (reference sequence). The ends lost 5 bases at V and 2 bases at J; junction bases unmatched: 6. The CDR3 is CSAPPLAGQETQYF. CDR3 nucleotide sequence: TGCAGTGCTCCCCCGCTAGCGGGGCAAGAGACCCAGTACTTC.

The chain links TRBV27 to TRBJ1-6, with a possible D match to TRBD1 (6 bases). Germline lookup yields CDR1 MNHEY and CDR2 SMNVEV (reference sequence). Between the trimmed V and J ends, which lost 6 bases and 4 bases, there was a span of 13 bases. The CDR3 has 15 residues. The CDR3 loop is CASSPDSGYNSPLHF. The CDR3 nucleotides read TGTGCCAGCAGCCCGGACAGCGGGTATAATTCACCCCTCCACTTT.

This chain uses TRBV5-6 with TRBJ2-5; D is possibly TRBD1 or TRBD2 (5 bases each). Germline V gene lookup returns CDR1 SGHDT and CDR2 YYEEEE. The CDR3 runs to 15 residues. Trimming pared 5 bases from V and 4 bases from J, leaving 18 bases between. CDR3 sequence reads: CASSSGPQGVETQYF. The CDR3 DNA sequence: TGTGCCAGCAGTTCTGGGCCTCAGGGAGTAGAGACCCAGTACTTC.

This clonotype was recorded a few times. The J gene is TRBJ1-5, the V gene TRBV25-1, with a possible D match to TRBD1 (6 bases). The CDR3 loop spans 15 amino acids. Germline V CDR1 and CDR2: MGHDK, SYGVNS. V gave up 5 bases and J gave up 7 bases, with 18 bases separating them. This CDR3 reads CASSSPRVQGQPQHF. The CDR3 DNA is TGTGCCAGCAGTTCCCCTAGGGTTCAGGGGCAGCCCCAGCATTTT.

The table lists this clonotype with a count of one. V is TRBV19 and J is TRBJ1-4; D ambiguous. From germline, CDR1 is LNHDA and CDR2 SQIVND (reference sequence). Deletions cut 3 bases from V and 4 bases from J, with 9 bases between. CDR3 length equals 14 residues. For the CDR3, the DNA is TGTGCCAGTAGTATTTTACCGGATAATGAAAAACTGTTTTTT. Translation: CASSILPDNEKLFF.

This clonotype appeared a few times. This chain connects TRBV7-2 to TRBJ2-7, with D tentatively TRBD2 (7 bases). Looked up from germline, CDR1 is SGHTA and CDR2 is FQGNSA. Trimming removed 4 bases from V and 3 bases from J, with 13 bases in between. The CDR3 is 14 amino acids. The CDR3 here is CASSSGGGLYEQYF. The CDR3 DNA follows: TGTGCCAGCAGCTCTGGGGGGGGCCTCTACGAGCAGTACTTC.

This chain links TRBV5-1 with TRBJ1-1; 11 bases map to TRBD1. The V gene's germline CDR1 is SGHRS and CDR2 YFSETQ. V gave up 4 bases and J gave up 7 bases; unmatched junction bases: 6. The CDR3 sequence is 14 residues long. The CDR3 DNA is TGCGCCAGCAGCCCGGGACAGGGGGAAGGTGAAGCTTTCTTT. Encoded protein: CASSPGQGEGEAFF.

Many counts were recorded for this clonotype. The chain is built from TRBV28 and TRBJ1-2; 9 nucleotides agree with TRBD1. Trimming took 4 bases from V and 0 from J; bases not matched to a gene: 3. CDR1 is MDHEN, CDR2 SYDVKM, per germline. The length of the CDR3 is 15 residues. The DNA of the CDR3 is TGTGCCAGCAGTTCGGGACAGGGTGCTAACTATGGCTACACCTTC. Its protein is CASSSGQGANYGYTF.

This clonotype was seen at least ten times. The V gene is TRBV12-3 or TRBV12-4, the J gene TRBJ1-3; weak D call: TRBD1 (5 bases). Trimming cost V 1 base and J 7 bases, with 8 bases left between them. The length of the CDR3 is 13 residues. CDR3 sequence reads: CASSLGGGNTIYF. CDR3 DNA sequence: TGTGCCAGCAGTTTAGGTGGGGGGAACACCATATATTTT.

The table lists this clonotype with many counts. The chain joins TRBV27 to TRBJ1-2; a possible D gene is TRBD1 (5 bases). Looked up from germline, CDR1 is MNHEY and CDR2 is SMNVEV (reference sequence). The CDR3 spans 14 residues. Trimming left V 5 bases short and J 0 bases short, with 10 bases between. CDR3 sequence: CASSIRVPNYGYTF. Written as DNA, the CDR3 is TGTGCCAGCAGTATCAGGGTACCTAACTATGGCTACACCTTC.

This rearrangement joins TRBV11-2 to TRBJ1-2; the D gene is possibly TRBD1 (5 bases). The CDR3 runs 15 residues. Between the trimmed V and J ends, which lost 5 bases and 8 bases, there was a span of 21 bases. Germline V gene lookup returns CDR1 SGHAT and CDR2 FQNNGV. In DNA form, the CDR3 reads TGTGCCAGCAGCCCGGCCGGGACTCCCCTAAGCGGCTACACCTTC. It encodes CASSPAGTPLSGYTF.